Below, one TCR beta chain is given with its context. Antigen: not known. The study ran its PCR with 60 Vbeta and 13 Jbeta primers. The repertoire was sequenced with immunoSEQ multiplex PCR; TCRdb's copy has only in-frame clones and lacks some. The table records fewer than 250,000 clones, more than 75% of them present only once. The data were obtained in a study of cytomegalovirus exposure and HLA in healthy donors. Study results and limitations: A later analysis found that most CMV-associated TCR beta chains appeared HLA-restricted. According to an earlier analysis, most TCR beta V segments yielded productive rearrangements about 87% or about 30% of the time.

Sequencing used PBMCs. This sequence was found in a human donor in good health.

Here the CDR3 reads CASSGGQFANYGYTF. As DNA, the CDR3 is TGTGCCAGCAGCGGGGGACAGTTTGCTAACTATGGCTACACCTTC. The chain combines TRBV5-4 with TRBJ1-2; 7 bases are shared with TRBD1. This CDR3 region has 15 residues. J lost 0 bases, V lost 4 bases, and 6 bases had no gene match. Germline V gene data show CDR1 as SGHNT and CDR2 as YYREEE (reference sequence).